This T cell receptor beta chain was observed in a study of CD8+CD57+ T cells in acquired aplastic anemia. For the study at large: Average DNA yield from sorted CD4+ and CD8+ cells was roughly 3.1 ug. Study-wide results and limits: Patients had twenty-nine CD8+ CDR3 sequences in common with controls (the shared set).

This CDR3 region has 15 residues. Germline CDR1 SGHNT, CDR2 YYREEE (reference sequence). The junction had 10 bases not matched to a gene; V was cut back by 1 base and J by 6 bases. CD8+CD57+ cell expansion, shown by flow cytometry, had occurred in the patients selected for sequencing. Regarding this clonotype: Antigen specificity is unknown.

Genomic DNA served as template for TCR beta VDJ and CDR3 profiling. TCRdb fed the reads into MiXCR, producing one record per CDR3 protein. This sample has approximately 220,000 distinct CDR3 sequences, with approximately 45% found just once. The sequencing sample was made of sorted CD4+, CD8+, or CD8+CD57+ T cells (not recorded which) from PBMCs. This clonotype originated in a human donor with aplastic anemia. J is TRBJ2-7 and V is TRBV5-4; 7 bases line up with TRBD2. In nucleotides, the CDR3 is TGTGCCAGCAGCTTGAGACTAGCCCACGGAAGCGAGCAGTACTTC. Translation: CASSLRLAHGSEQYF.